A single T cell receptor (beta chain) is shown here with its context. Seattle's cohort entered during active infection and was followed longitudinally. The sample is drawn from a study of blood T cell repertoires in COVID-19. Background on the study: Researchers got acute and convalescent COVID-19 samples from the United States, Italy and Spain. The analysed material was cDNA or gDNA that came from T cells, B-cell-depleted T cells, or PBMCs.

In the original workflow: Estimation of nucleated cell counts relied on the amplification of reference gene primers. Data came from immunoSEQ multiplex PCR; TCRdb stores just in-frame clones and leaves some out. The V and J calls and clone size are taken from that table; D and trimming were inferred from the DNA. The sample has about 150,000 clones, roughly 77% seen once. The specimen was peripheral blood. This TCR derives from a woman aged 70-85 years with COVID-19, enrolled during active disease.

The CDR3 nucleotides read TGTGCCAGCAGCTCACCCCTCACAGGGCGAGGCACTGAAGCTTTCTTT. This encodes CASSSPLTGRGTEAFF. The gene calls are TRBV7-2 and TRBJ1-1; TRBD1 might be the D (6 bases). The CDR3 has 16 amino acids. Trimming pared 4 bases from V and 4 bases from J, leaving 19 bases between. CDR1 is SGHTA and CDR2 is FQGNSA in the germline V gene.